This is a list of T cell receptor beta chains from one sample in a study of T cell responses to AZD1222 COVID-19 vaccine. Clones were sequenced by immunoSEQ multiplex PCR, and TCRdb holds only the in-frame ones, with some missing. The sample holds some 190,000 clones, about 86% seen once. Sequenced material: peripheral blood, taken on day 0 of AZD1222 vaccination. These receptors were obtained from an adult in good health. The CDR3 runs from the conserved cysteine through the conserved F or W. The order of the fields is V gene, CDR3 protein.

>TRBV6-1
CASSEGEGGLGTQYF
>TRBV5-1
CASSAGTGVYGYTF
>TRBV7-8
CASSNYPGLLYYGYTF
>TRBV11-2
CASSSSGTSLVF
>TRBV7-2
CASSRARSYNEQFF
>TRBV5-1
CASSTGTGGDWELFF
>TRBV30
CAWWNEKLFF
>TRBV5-1
CASSPGRDNQPQHF
>TRBV3-1/TRBV3-2
CASSPGGGSGANVLTF
>TRBV2
CASSETSFNEQFF
>TRBV2
CASSRLGQGIYNEQFF
>TRBV5-1
CASSLTGTGPYNEQFF
>TRBV7-9
CASSLTLGNTEAFF
>TRBV19
CASSPTEHRGGTDTQYF
>TRBV6-4
CASSETLGGTDTQYF
>TRBV14
CASRSGQQETQYF
>TRBV28
CASKSGGVSNQPQHF
>TRBV5-4
CASSLPTGMNTEAFF
>TRBV4-1
CASSQGGSYTEAFF
>TRBV7-2
CASSLRRGAYEQYF
>TRBV19
CASSMGNEQFF
>TRBV3-1/TRBV3-2
CASGVGSPNSPLHF
>TRBV18
CASSPGFTGELFF
>TRBV27
CASRTGFSGNTIYF